The 22 T cell receptor beta chains below come from one sample, sequenced in a study of blood T cell repertoires in COVID-19. Repertoires were generated with immunoSEQ multiplex PCR, while TCRdb's copy carries only in-frame clones and drops some. Of 150,000 to 200,000 clones in the sample, 90% were seen once. The sample consisted of peripheral blood. These receptors originate from a man aged 45 to 65 with acute or convalescent COVID-19.

V is TRBV7-9 and J is TRBJ1-6; D gene unclear. V was cut by 4 bases and J by 10 bases, with 8 bases left in between. CDR3 length: 12 amino acids. Germline lookup yields CDR1 SEHNR and CDR2 FQNEAQ (reference sequence). CDR3 bases: TGTGCCAGCAGCTCACTCTCCTCACCCCTCCACTTT. Translated, it gives CASSSLSSPLHF.

The rearrangement joins TRBV7-6 to TRBJ2-1; 11 nucleotides align to TRBD2. The junction had 10 bases not matched to a gene; V was cut back by 3 bases and J by 0 bases. The CDR3 runs to 19 residues. Germline CDR1 is SGHVS and CDR2 is FNYEAQ. The CDR3 coding sequence is TGTGCCAGCAGCTTTGCGTACGTACTAGCGGGGGACTCCTACAATGAGCAGTTCTTC. Translating gives CASSFAYVLAGDSYNEQFF.

V gene TRBV29-1 combines with J gene TRBJ2-6, with 7 bases matching TRBD1. V shed 3 bases and J 1 base; nucleotides not matched to a gene: 6. Germline values: CDR1 SQVTM, CDR2 ANQGSEA. The CDR3 covers 16 residues. Written as DNA, the CDR3 is TGCAGCGTTGAGGACAGGCCCTTTTCTGGGGCCAACGTCCTGACTTTC. Translated, it gives CSVEDRPFSGANVLTF.

The V gene is TRBV3-1 (or the pseudogene TRBV3-2), the J gene TRBJ1-6; D remains ambiguous. V was trimmed by 4 bases and J by 5 bases, leaving 12 bases between them. CDR1 and CDR2 from the germline V gene are LGHDT and YNNKEL (reference sequence). CDR3 length: 15 amino acids. This CDR3 is CASSPGLLNNSPLHF. The CDR3 bases are TGTGCCAGCAGCCCCGGACTGCTAAATAATTCACCCCTCCACTTT.

The rearrangement uses TRBV5-1 and TRBJ2-3; perhaps TRBD1 as D (6 bases). The CDR3 contains 15 residues. Per germline, CDR1 SGHRS and CDR2 YFSETQ. V was clipped by 6 bases and J by 0 bases, with 14 bases between them. This chain's CDR3 is CASTNGTLSTDTQYF. The CDR3 bases are TGCGCCAGCACCAACGGGACACTGAGCACAGATACGCAGTATTTT.

Concerning this clone: An end of the junction does not agree with germline; a read error may underlie this. CDR3 in DNA: TGCACCAGCAGCGCAGGACAGGGGGCTTATTCACCCCTCCACTTT. Translation: CTSSAGQGAYSPLHF. The chain recombines TRBV5-1 with TRBJ1-6; 11 nucleotides agree with TRBD1. The CDR3 length is 15 residues. Looked up from germline, CDR1 is SGHRS and CDR2 is YFSETQ.

This sequence joins TRBV6-6 and TRBJ2-7; 10 bases fit TRBD1. The CDR3 covers 13 residues. The J segment lost 4 bases and the V segment lost 8 bases, leaving 5 bases of the junction unmatched. The germline gives CDR1 MNHNY, CDR2 SVGAGI (reference sequence). The CDR3 sequence is CASGTGDSYEQYF. The CDR3 coding sequence is TGTGCCAGCGGGACAGGGGACAGTTACGAGCAGTACTTC.

The chain links TRBV28 to TRBJ1-2; no clear D. V lost 6 bases and J 7 bases, leaving 12 bases between the germline ends. The CDR3 has 12 residues. The germline CDR1 and CDR2 sequences are MDHEN and SYDVKM. CDR3 coding DNA: TGTGCCAGCAGGGCGGGCACGTTTGGCTACACCTTC. This translates into CASRAGTFGYTF.

CDR3 in amino acids: CASSTGLAGLSGANTGELFF. The DNA for the CDR3 is TGTGCCAGCAGCACCGGACTAGCGGGTTTGTCCGGCGCGAACACCGGGGAGCTGTTTTTT. The chain recombines TRBV21-1 with TRBJ2-2; no DNA check was done on the table's D call, TRBD2. TRBV21-1 represents a pseudogene. There are 20 residues in the CDR3.

This clone was observed once. The genes are TRBV7-2 and TRBJ2-5, with 7 bases identical to TRBD1. CDR3 length equals 14 residues. The J segment lost 4 bases and the V segment lost 5 bases, leaving 7 bases of the junction unmatched. The germline gives CDR1 SGHTA, CDR2 FQGNSA. The CDR3 DNA is TGTGCCAGCAGCCCTGGGGACAGACCAGAGACCCAGTACTTC. It specifies CASSPGDRPETQYF.

The chain carries TRBV19 and TRBJ1-2; D is possibly TRBD1 (6 bases). From germline, CDR1 is LNHDA and CDR2 SQIVND (reference sequence). Trimming left V 5 bases short and J 6 bases short, with 16 bases between. CDR3 length equals 14 residues. The chain's CDR3 is CASSFQGIQDGYTF. The CDR3 DNA reads TGTGCCAGTAGTTTCCAGGGGATCCAGGATGGCTACACCTTC.

The chain links TRBV5-8 to TRBJ2-2; TRBD2 matches at 7 bases. This CDR3 spans 18 amino acids. Germline V gene data show CDR1 as SGHTS and CDR2 as YDEGEE. V lost 0 bases and J lost 3; bases outside the gene matches: 11. CDR3 in amino acids: CASSLAMIGGSYTGELFF. The CDR3 nucleotides read TGTGCCAGCAGCTTGGCCATGATTGGCGGGAGTTACACCGGGGAGCTGTTTTTT.

The V and J genes are TRBV19 and TRBJ1-1; 10 bases match TRBD1. Trimming took 10 bases from V and 4 from J; bases not matched to a gene: 6. The CDR3 covers 13 residues. Germline loops: CDR1 LNHDA, CDR2 SQIVND (reference sequence). CDR3 protein: CATQGQGFTEAFF. DNA for the CDR3: TGTGCCACCCAGGGACAGGGGTTCACTGAAGCTTTCTTT.

V usage is TRBV5-1 and J usage is TRBJ2-5; D not certain. Looked up from germline, CDR1 is SGHRS and CDR2 is YFSETQ. Trimming pared 4 bases from V and 4 bases from J, leaving 11 bases between. The CDR3 covers 13 residues. The CDR3 DNA is TGCGCCAGCAGCCCGGGTCTACTAGAGACCCAGTACTTC. Translating it yields CASSPGLLETQYF.

This chain joins TRBV29-1 and TRBJ1-4, with D perhaps TRBD1 (5 bases). The CDR3 extends over 14 amino acids. Germline CDR1 is SQVTM and CDR2 is ANQGSEA. Trimming left V 5 bases short and J 8 bases short, with 18 bases between. DNA of the CDR3: TGCAGCGTTCTGGGAGGGGCCCTCGGGGAAAAACTGTTTTTT. Its translation: CSVLGGALGEKLFF.

The gene calls are TRBV30 and TRBJ2-3; 14 bases line up with TRBD2. The trim removed 8 bases at V and 4 bases at J, leaving 8 bases unmatched. This CDR3 comprises 15 residues. Germline V gene sequence: CDR1 GTSNPN, CDR2 SVGIG (reference sequence). Here the CDR3 reads CARRLAGGRADTQYF. The CDR3, as DNA: TGTGCCAGAAGACTAGCGGGGGGGCGGGCAGATACGCAGTATTTT.

This clone was counted a few times. The gene calls are TRBV7-8 and TRBJ1-6; no clear D. This CDR3 is 14 amino acids long. Germline V gene data show CDR1 as SGHVS and CDR2 as FQNEAQ. V was cut by 4 bases and J by 4 bases, with 8 bases left in between. DNA of the CDR3: TGTGCCAGCAGCTCAGGAACTTATAATTCACCCCTCCACTTT. Translating gives CASSSGTYNSPLHF.

CDR3 region: CASSADGAGGQPQHF. The CDR3 bases are TGTGCCAGCAGCGCCGATGGGGCAGGGGGTCAGCCCCAGCATTTT. The V call is TRBV9, the J call TRBJ1-5; 7 bases fit TRBD1. This CDR3 is built from 15 residues. Germline V gene lookup returns CDR1 SGDLS and CDR2 YYNGEE. The junction had 9 bases not matched to a gene; V was cut back by 3 bases and J by 6 bases.

This rearrangement joins TRBV30 to TRBJ1-5, with 10 bases lining up with TRBD1. Trimming cost V 5 bases and J 5 bases; bases outside gene matches: 3. This CDR3 contains 13 residues. Germline CDR1 and CDR2: GTSNPN and SVGIG (reference sequence). The CDR3 sequence is CAWAGTGDQPQHF. The CDR3 nucleotides are TGTGCCTGGGCCGGGACAGGGGATCAGCCCCAGCATTTT.

This clone was detected only once. The chain joins TRBV19 to TRBJ1-4, with 10 nucleotides matching TRBD1. The CDR3 contains 15 residues. The trim removed 5 bases at V and 5 bases at J, leaving 5 bases unmatched. Germline V gene lookup returns CDR1 LNHDA and CDR2 SQIVND (reference sequence). The CDR3 DNA reads as TGTGCCAGTAGTGTCCCGGGACAGGGGAATGAAAAACTGTTTTTT. Its translation: CASSVPGQGNEKLFF.

This clone occurred a few times. This sequence joins TRBV19 and TRBJ2-7; 8 bases are shared with TRBD2. The germline gives CDR1 LNHDA, CDR2 SQIVND (reference sequence). V gave up 6 bases and J gave up 2 bases; unmatched junction bases: 12. The length of the CDR3 is 16 residues. CDR3 region: CASSPNGGVTAYEQYF. CDR3 coding DNA: TGTGCCAGTAGCCCTAACGGGGGGGTTACGGCCTACGAGCAGTACTTC. Supplemented by reference TRBV19 and TRBJ2-7, the full variable domain reads DGGITQSPKYLFRKEGQNVTLSCEQNLNHDAMYWYRQDPGQGLRLIYYSQIVNDFQKGDIAEGYSVSREKKESFPLTVTSAQKNPTAFYLCASSPNGGVTAYEQYFGPGTRLTVT.

The chain couples TRBV28 to TRBJ2-3; 8 nucleotides align to TRBD2. J was trimmed by 0 bases and V by 2 bases; bases with no gene match: 1. Germline loops: CDR1 MDHEN, CDR2 SYDVKM. This CDR3 has 15 amino acids. As DNA, the CDR3 is TGTGCCAGCAGTTTAAGCGGGGGAAGCACAGATACGCAGTATTTT. It yields the protein CASSLSGGSTDTQYF.